The entry that follows covers one TCR beta chain sequence. The data originate from a study of blood T cell repertoires in COVID-19. Study details: Collection of acute and convalescent COVID-19 samples took place in the United States, Italy and Spain.

Source study methods: Estimates of nucleated cell counts were drawn from the amplification of reference gene primers. TCRdb keeps only in-frame clones here, not all; method: immunoSEQ multiplex PCR. V and J calls and clone size come straight from that table; D and trimming were deduced from the DNA. The table shows nearly 200,000 clones, with 88% occurring only once. The V gene's germline CDR1 is LNHDA and CDR2 SQIVND (reference sequence). This CDR3 contains 11 residues. V lost 6 bases, J lost 7 bases, and 10 bases lay in between. Input material: peripheral blood. This chain joins TRBV19 and TRBJ2-7; tentatively, D is TRBD1 (5 bases). The TCR sequence derives from a woman between 40 and 50 years old who had recovered from COVID-19. The CDR3 is CASRQGVEQYF. The CDR3 DNA reads as TGTGCCAGTAGGCAGGGTGTGGAGCAGTACTTC.